These 2 T cell receptor beta chains were sequenced from one sample in a study of blood T cell repertoires in COVID-19. Clones were sequenced by immunoSEQ multiplex PCR, and TCRdb holds only the in-frame ones, with some missing. The table records more than 150,000 clones, roughly 90% of them present only once. The sample taken for sequencing was peripheral blood. All receptors derive from a man between 60 and 70 years old with acute or convalescent COVID-19.

This clone has only one observation. J is TRBJ2-2 and V is TRBV29-1, with D perhaps TRBD1 (6 bases). V shed 4 bases and J shed 0 bases, with 9 bases lying between them. The CDR3 runs to 14 residues. The V gene's germline CDR1 is SQVTM and CDR2 ANQGSEA. The CDR3 DNA reads as TGCAGCGTTGTGGGACACACGAACACCGGGGAGCTGTTTTTT. Translating it yields CSVVGHTNTGELFF.

The gene calls are TRBV19 and TRBJ1-1; no definite D call. The CDR3 has 13 residues. Germline V gene lookup returns CDR1 LNHDA and CDR2 SQIVND (reference sequence). The V gene lost 3 bases and the J gene lost 4 bases, with 9 bases spanning the gap. DNA of the CDR3: TGTGCCAGTAGTATGCGCGCTTCCACTGAAGCTTTCTTT. Its translation is CASSMRASTEAFF.